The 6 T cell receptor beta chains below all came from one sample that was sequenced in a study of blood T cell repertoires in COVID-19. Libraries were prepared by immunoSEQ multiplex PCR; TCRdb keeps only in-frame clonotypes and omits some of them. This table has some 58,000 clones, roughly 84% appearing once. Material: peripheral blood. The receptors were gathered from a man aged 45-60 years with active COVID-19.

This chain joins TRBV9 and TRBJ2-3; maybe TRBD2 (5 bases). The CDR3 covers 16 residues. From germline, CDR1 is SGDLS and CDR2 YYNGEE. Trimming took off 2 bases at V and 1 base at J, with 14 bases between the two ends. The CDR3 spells CASSVLALAGTDTQYF. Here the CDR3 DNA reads TGTGCCAGCAGCGTCTTAGCGCTAGCCGGCACAGATACGCAGTATTTT.

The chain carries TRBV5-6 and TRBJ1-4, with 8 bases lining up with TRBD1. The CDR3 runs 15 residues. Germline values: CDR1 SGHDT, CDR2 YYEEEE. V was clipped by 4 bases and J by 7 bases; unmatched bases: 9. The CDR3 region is CASSSRTGWGEKLFF. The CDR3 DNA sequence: TGTGCCAGCAGCAGCCGGACAGGGTGGGGTGAAAAACTGTTTTTT.

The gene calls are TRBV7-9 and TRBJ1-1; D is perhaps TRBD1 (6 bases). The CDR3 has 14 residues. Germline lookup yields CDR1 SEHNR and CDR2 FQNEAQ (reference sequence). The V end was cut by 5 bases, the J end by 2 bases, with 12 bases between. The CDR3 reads CASSPRTANTEAFF. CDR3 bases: TGTGCCAGCAGCCCCCGGACAGCCAACACTGAAGCTTTCTTT.

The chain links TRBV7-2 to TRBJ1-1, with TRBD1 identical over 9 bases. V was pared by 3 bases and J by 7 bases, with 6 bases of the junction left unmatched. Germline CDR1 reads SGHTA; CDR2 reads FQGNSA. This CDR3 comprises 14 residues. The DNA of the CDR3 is TGTGCCAGCAGCTTGGACAGGGGAGGTGGTGAAGCTTTCTTT. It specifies CASSLDRGGGEAFF.

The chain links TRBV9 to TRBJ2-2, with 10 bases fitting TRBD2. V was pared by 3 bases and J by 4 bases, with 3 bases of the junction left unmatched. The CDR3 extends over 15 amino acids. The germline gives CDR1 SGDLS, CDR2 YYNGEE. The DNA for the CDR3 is TGTGCCAGCAGCGCGCGACTAGCGGGCACCGGGGAGCTGTTTTTT. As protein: CASSARLAGTGELFF.

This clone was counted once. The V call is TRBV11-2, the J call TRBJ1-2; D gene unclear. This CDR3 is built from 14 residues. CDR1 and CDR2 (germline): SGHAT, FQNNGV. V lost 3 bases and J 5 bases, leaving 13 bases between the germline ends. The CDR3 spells CASSFGESVYGYTF. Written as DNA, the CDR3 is TGTGCCAGCAGCTTCGGGGAAAGCGTTTATGGCTACACCTTC.